Presented here are 4 T cell receptor beta chains from one specimen sequenced in a study of T-cell memory formation after mild COVID-19. TCRdb called the 5' RACE reads again in MiXCR, with one record for every CDR3 protein. This sample has about 340,000 distinct CDR3 sequences, with approximately 14% found just once. The specimen sequenced was PBMCs or a T cell subset sorted from them (not recorded which). These receptors all stem from a man between 18 and 35 years old who had mild COVID-19 (a few samples of this study predate the infection). Cell type and time point are not known.

This clonotype has more than one count but fewer than ten. This rearrangement joins TRBV7-2 to TRBJ2-2; a possible D gene is TRBD1 (6 bases). CDR1 is SGHTA, CDR2 FQGNSA, per germline. The CDR3 runs to 14 residues. Trimming cost V 3 bases and J 5 bases, with 10 bases left between them. In nucleotides, the CDR3 is TGTGCCAGCAGCTTCGGACAGTATACCGGGGAGCTGTTTTTT. This sequence encodes CASSFGQYTGELFF.

There are a few counts of this clonotype. V and J are TRBV9 and TRBJ2-1; 7 nucleotides agree with TRBD2. V dropped 4 bases and J dropped 0; count of bases not matched to a gene: 4. The CDR3 is made up of 15 amino acids. Looked up from germline, CDR1 is SGDLS and CDR2 is YYNGEE. The CDR3 DNA sequence: TGTGCCAGCAGCATCGGGGGGAGCTCCTACAATGAGCAGTTCTTC. This encodes CASSIGGSSYNEQFF. The entire variable domain, with the rest obtained from reference TRBV9 and TRBJ2-1, is as follows: DSGVTQTPKHLITATGQRVTLRCSPRSGDLSVYWYQQSLDQGLQFLIQYYNGEERAKGNILERFSAQQFPDLHSELNLSSLELGDSALYFCASSIGGSSYNEQFFGPGTRLTVL.

There are many counts of this clonotype. The chain employs TRBV7-2 and TRBJ2-7; no definite D call. Deletions cut 3 bases from V and 8 bases from J, with 20 bases between. Per the germline V gene, CDR1 is SGHTA and CDR2 is FQGNSA. CDR3 length: 15 amino acids. The chain's CDR3 is CASSLLQSRPLKQYF. The CDR3, as DNA: TGTGCCAGCAGCTTGTTACAATCGCGACCGCTGAAGCAGTACTTC.

This chain joins TRBV5-1 and TRBJ1-1; 9 nucleotides agree with TRBD1. Germline trimming cut 4 bases from V and 4 bases from J; bases unmatched to any gene: 5. The CDR3 spans 14 residues. In germline, CDR1 is SGHRS, CDR2 YFSETQ. CDR3 loop: CASSGRQGGTEAFF. DNA of the CDR3: TGCGCCAGCAGCGGCCGACAGGGGGGCACTGAAGCTTTCTTT.